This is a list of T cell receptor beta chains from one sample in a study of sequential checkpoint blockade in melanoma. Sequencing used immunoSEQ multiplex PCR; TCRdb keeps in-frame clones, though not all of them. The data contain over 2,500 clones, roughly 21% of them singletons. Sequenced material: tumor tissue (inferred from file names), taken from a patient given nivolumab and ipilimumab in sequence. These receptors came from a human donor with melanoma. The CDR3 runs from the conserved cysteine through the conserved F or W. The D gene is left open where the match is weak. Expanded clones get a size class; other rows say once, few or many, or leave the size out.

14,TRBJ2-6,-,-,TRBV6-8,CANQGPAGANVLTF,TGTGCCAATCAAGGGCCTGCTGGGGCCAACGTCCTGACTTTC
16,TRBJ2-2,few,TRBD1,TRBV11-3,CASTRRRDSNTGELFF,TGTGCCAGCACGAGGCGCCGGGACAGCAACACCGGGGAGCTGTTTTTT
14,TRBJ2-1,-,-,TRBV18,CASSPEASYNEQFF,TGTGCCAGCTCACCGGAGGCCTCCTACAATGAGCAGTTCTTC
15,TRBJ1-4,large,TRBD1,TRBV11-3,CASSISTGRDEKLFF,TGTGCCAGCAGCATCTCGACAGGGAGGGATGAAAAACTGTTTTTT
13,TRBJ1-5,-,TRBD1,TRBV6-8,CASTTGAHQPQHF,TGTGCCAGCACCACAGGGGCCCATCAGCCCCAGCATTTT
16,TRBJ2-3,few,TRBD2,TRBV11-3,CASSGLADKNTDTQYF,TGTGCCAGCAGCGGACTAGCGGATAAAAACACAGATACGCAGTATTTT
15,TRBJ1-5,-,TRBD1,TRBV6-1,CASSEGQGAYQPQHF,TGTGCCAGCAGTGAAGGACAGGGGGCCTATCAGCCCCAGCATTTT
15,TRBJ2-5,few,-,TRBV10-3,CAISESLTLQETQYF,TGTGCCATCAGTGAGTCTTTAACTTTACAAGAGACCCAGTACTTC
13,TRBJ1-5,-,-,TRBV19,CASSSLSNQPQHF,TGTGCCAGTAGTAGTCTCAGCAATCAGCCCCAGCATTTT
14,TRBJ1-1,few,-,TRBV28,CASSLGQINTEAFF,TGTGCCAGCAGTTTAGGGCAGATAAACACTGAAGCTTTCTTT
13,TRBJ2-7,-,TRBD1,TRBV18,CASSVGQPPEQYF,TGTGCCAGCTCCGTGGGACAGCCCCCCGAGCAGTACTTC
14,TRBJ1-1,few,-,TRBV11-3,CASSPHIREWEAFF,TGTGCCAGCAGCCCTCACATCCGGGAATGGGAAGCTTTCTTT
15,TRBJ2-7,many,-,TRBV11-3,CASSAETVSSYEQYF,TGTGCCAGCAGCGCCGAGACCGTAAGCTCCTACGAGCAGTACTTC
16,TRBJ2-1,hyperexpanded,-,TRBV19,CASSIGWGSSYNEQFF,TGTGCCAGTAGTATAGGGTGGGGAAGCTCCTACAATGAGCAGTTCTTC
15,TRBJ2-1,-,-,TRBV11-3,CASSLSARPYNEQFF,TGTGCCAGCAGCCTTAGCGCGCGGCCCTACAATGAGCAGTTCTTC
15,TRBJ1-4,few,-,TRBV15,CATSPRSGRNEKLFF,TGTGCCACCAGCCCAAGATCAGGACGTAATGAAAAACTGTTTTTT
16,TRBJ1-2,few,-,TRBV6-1,CASSEATGLANYGYTF,TGTGCCAGCAGTGAAGCCACAGGTTTAGCTAACTATGGCTACACCTTC
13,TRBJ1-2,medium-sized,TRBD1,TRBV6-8,CASSLGQGWGYTF,TGTGCCAGCAGTTTGGGACAGGGATGGGGCTACACCTTC
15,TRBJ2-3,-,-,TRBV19,CASQSWGTSTDTQYF,TGTGCCTCCCAGTCTTGGGGGACGAGCACAGATACGCAGTATTTT
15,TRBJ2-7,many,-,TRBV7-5,CASSSRLRLGGEQYF,TGTGCCAGCAGCTCCCGACTGAGACTAGGAGGGGAGCAGTACTTC
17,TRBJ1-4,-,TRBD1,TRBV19,CASSPGTGRTANEKLFF,TGTGCCAGTAGTCCAGGGACAGGGCGTACCGCTAATGAAAAACTGTTTTTT
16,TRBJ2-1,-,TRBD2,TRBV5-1,CASSLATSGSYNEQFF,TGCGCCAGCAGCTTGGCGACTAGCGGGAGCTACAATGAGCAGTTCTTC
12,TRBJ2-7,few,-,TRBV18,CASSPHGSEQYF,TGTGCCAGCTCACCACACGGGTCCGAGCAGTACTTC
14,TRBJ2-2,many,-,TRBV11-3,CASSLEGGTGELFF,TGTGCCAGCAGCTTAGAAGGGGGCACCGGGGAGCTGTTTTTT
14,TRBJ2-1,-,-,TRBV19,CASSMSQGRNEQFF,TGTGCCAGTAGTATGAGTCAGGGGAGGAATGAGCAGTTCTTC
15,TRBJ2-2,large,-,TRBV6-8,CASSYGTRYTGELFF,TGTGCCAGCAGTTACGGGACTCGCTACACCGGGGAGCTGTTTTTT
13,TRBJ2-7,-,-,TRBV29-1,CSVSRGASYEQYF,TGCAGCGTTTCAAGGGGGGCTTCCTACGAGCAGTACTTC
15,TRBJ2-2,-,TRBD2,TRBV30,CAWSVFSGEVGELFF,TGTGCCTGGAGTGTCTTTAGCGGGGAAGTCGGGGAGCTGTTTTTT
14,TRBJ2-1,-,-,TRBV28,CASSLRDRGNEQFF,TGTGCCAGCAGTTTACGGGACCGGGGCAATGAGCAGTTCTTC
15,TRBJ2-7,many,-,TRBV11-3,CASSLGGGPDGEQYF,TGTGCCAGCAGCCTGGGCGGGGGCCCAGATGGGGAGCAGTACTTC
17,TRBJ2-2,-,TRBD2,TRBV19,CASSIMTSAGGRGELFF,TGTGCCAGTAGTATCATGACTAGCGCCGGGGGAAGGGGGGAGCTGTTTTTT